These 4 T cell receptor beta chains were sequenced from one sample in a study of beta chain features in type 1 diabetes. Study-wide results and caveats: Moderate but significant shortening of TCRB CDR3s was recorded in all four CD4+ subsets from Type 1 diabetes patients.

Reverse transcribing all isolated RNA meant expressed TCRB transcripts were sequenced. The method was immunoSEQ multiplex PCR; TCRdb's version includes in-frame clones alone and lacks a portion of them. The profile shows about 650,000 clones, 9.5% to 15% of them singletons. Antigens for these TCRs are unknown. The sequenced material came from naive CD4+ T cells from blood. The receptors come from a man aged 25-45 years with type 1 diabetes.

In its sample, this clone was seen a few times. This chain joins TRBV7-2 and TRBJ2-7; TRBD2 matches 7 bases. The V gene's germline CDR1 is SGHTA and CDR2 FQGNSA. V lost 2 bases to trimming and J lost 4 bases; unmatched junction nucleotides: 8. The CDR3 is made up of 15 amino acids. This chain's CDR3 is CASSLSTGGGYEQYF. CDR3 coding DNA: TGTGCCAGCAGCTTATCGACGGGGGGAGGATACGAGCAGTACTTC.

The chain combines TRBV7-8 with TRBJ1-5; D perhaps matches TRBD1 (6 bases). Trimming pared 6 bases from V and 9 bases from J, leaving 27 bases between. The germline V gene has CDR1 SGHVS and CDR2 FQNEAQ. This CDR3 is built from 17 residues. CDR3 sequence (DNA): TGTGCCAGCAGTTCTAAACCGGGACATGGCGAGGGGTGGCCCCAGCATTTT. Protein sequence: CASSSKPGHGEGWPQHF.

This clone was observed a handful of times. This chain joins TRBV4-3 and TRBJ2-3; 7 bases map to TRBD1. The trim removed 0 bases at V and 0 bases at J, leaving 9 bases unmatched. CDR1 and CDR2 (germline): LGHNA, YSLEER. The CDR3 has 18 amino acids. This chain's CDR3 is CASSQDLARQGSTDTQYF. The CDR3 bases are TGCGCCAGCAGCCAAGACCTCGCTCGACAGGGAAGCACAGATACGCAGTATTTT.

The chain has TRBV25-1 and TRBJ1-6; maybe TRBD1 (6 bases). This CDR3 has 17 amino acids. Looked up from germline, CDR1 is MGHDK and CDR2 is SYGVNS. The ends were cut back, 2 bases at V and 0 bases at J, with 11 bases in the middle. Written as DNA, the CDR3 is TGTGCCAGCAGTGAAGCCCAGGGGAGCTCCTATAATTCACCCCTCCACTTT. The encoded protein is CASSEAQGSSYNSPLHF.